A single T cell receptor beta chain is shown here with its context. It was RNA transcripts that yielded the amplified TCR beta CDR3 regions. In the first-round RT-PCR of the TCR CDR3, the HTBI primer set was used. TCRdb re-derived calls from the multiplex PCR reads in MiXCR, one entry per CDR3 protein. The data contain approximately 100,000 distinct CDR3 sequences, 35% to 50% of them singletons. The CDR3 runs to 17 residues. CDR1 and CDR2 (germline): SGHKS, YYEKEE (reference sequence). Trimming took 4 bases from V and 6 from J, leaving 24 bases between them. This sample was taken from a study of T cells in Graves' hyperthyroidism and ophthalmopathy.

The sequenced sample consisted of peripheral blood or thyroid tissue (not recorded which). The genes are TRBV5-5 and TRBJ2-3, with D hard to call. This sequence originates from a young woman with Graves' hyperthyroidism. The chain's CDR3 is CASSLHKDWGWVDTQYF. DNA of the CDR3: TGTGCCAGCAGCCTACACAAGGATTGGGGATGGGTGGATACGCAGTATTTT.